The rows below give T cell receptor beta chains drawn from one sample of a study of sequential checkpoint blockade in melanoma. The method was immunoSEQ multiplex PCR; TCRdb's version includes in-frame clones alone and lacks a portion of them. The data show 16,000 or so clones, with around 94% seen just once and about a quarter held by the top ten. This material consisted of CD8+ T cells sorted from blood (inferred from file names), taken from a patient given nivolumab and ipilimumab in sequence. The source of these receptors is a human donor with melanoma. Each CDR3 is given with its conserved first and last residue. Each record gives: J gene, V gene, CDR3 length, CDR3 protein.

j_gene: TRBJ1-1; v_gene: TRBV19; len: 15; CDR3aa: CASSYTGTGNTEAFF
j_gene: TRBJ1-6; v_gene: TRBV5-6; len: 18; CDR3aa: CASSSIRDTLSYNSPLHF
j_gene: TRBJ2-7; v_gene: TRBV11-2; len: 14; CDR3aa: CASSLLAETYEQYF
j_gene: TRBJ1-5; v_gene: TRBV6-6; len: 13; CDR3aa: CVHGDASNQPQHF
j_gene: TRBJ2-7; v_gene: TRBV4-3; len: 17; CDR3aa: CASSQEPQLAGSYEQYF
j_gene: TRBJ1-1; v_gene: TRBV13; len: 13; CDR3aa: CASSLVNYTEAFF
j_gene: TRBJ1-2; v_gene: TRBV15; len: 14; CDR3aa: CATSRDGGQGVYTF
j_gene: TRBJ1-5; v_gene: TRBV7-2; len: 13; CDR3aa: CASSQDYNQPQHF
j_gene: TRBJ2-1; v_gene: TRBV4-1; len: 16; CDR3aa: CASSQATGAPYNEQFF
j_gene: TRBJ1-1; v_gene: TRBV7-8; len: 16; CDR3aa: CASSLGGGGALTEAFF
j_gene: TRBJ1-5; v_gene: TRBV5-8; len: 15; CDR3aa: CASSFWGRSNQPQHF
j_gene: TRBJ1-5; v_gene: TRBV7-9; len: 14; CDR3aa: CASSLGGTRQPQHF
j_gene: TRBJ2-7; v_gene: TRBV14; len: 16; CDR3aa: CASSRTGTGYSYEQYF
j_gene: TRBJ2-7; v_gene: TRBV6-6; len: 16; CDR3aa: CASSYIRLAGGYEQYF
j_gene: TRBJ1-5; v_gene: TRBV27; len: 14; CDR3aa: CASSFTGGNQPQHF
j_gene: TRBJ2-7; v_gene: TRBV27; len: 15; CDR3aa: CASSLHRGRSDEQYF
j_gene: TRBJ2-7; v_gene: TRBV9; len: 16; CDR3aa: CASSYDSGRPSYEQYF
j_gene: TRBJ2-7; v_gene: TRBV7-9; len: 13; CDR3aa: CASSLLTGGEQYF
j_gene: TRBJ1-1; v_gene: TRBV6-5; len: 13; CDR3aa: CASSYIVDTEAFF
j_gene: TRBJ1-5; v_gene: TRBV28; len: 15; CDR3aa: CASSLARGTREPQHF
j_gene: TRBJ2-7; v_gene: TRBV27; len: 14; CDR3aa: CASSSELAGYEQYF
j_gene: TRBJ1-4; v_gene: TRBV2; len: 19; CDR3aa: CASSPPYPGQGTPNEKLFF
j_gene: TRBJ1-1; v_gene: TRBV4-3; len: 14; CDR3aa: CASSPTGLNTEAFF
j_gene: TRBJ2-7; v_gene: TRBV6-4; len: 16; CDR3aa: CASSDSSGDPYYEQYF
j_gene: TRBJ2-1; v_gene: TRBV13; len: 15; CDR3aa: CASSSPTGERVEQFF
j_gene: TRBJ1-2; v_gene: TRBV7-9; len: 12; CDR3aa: CASSLIAYGYTF
j_gene: TRBJ2-7; v_gene: TRBV9; len: 13; CDR3aa: CASSVDRGYEQYF
j_gene: TRBJ2-7; v_gene: TRBV7-9; len: 11; CDR3aa: CASSPGYEQYF
j_gene: TRBJ2-7; v_gene: TRBV28; len: 14; CDR3aa: CASSLGLAGSEQYF
j_gene: TRBJ1-5; v_gene: TRBV9; len: 14; CDR3aa: CASSETTEYQPQHF
j_gene: TRBJ1-5; v_gene: TRBV5-4; len: 14; CDR3aa: CASSLEGANQPQHF